The clone carrying this T cell receptor beta chain came up a few times. The antigen is not known. These data belong to a study of early T cells in non-severe SARS-CoV-2 infection. Across the study: Unpaired chains resulted from sequencing bulk RNA of unsorted whole blood.

Overall study findings and caveats: VDJdb matching favored anti-spike CD8 responses, missing private and CD4 specificities.

The protocol attached unique molecular identifiers to individual cDNA molecules. MiXCR was run by TCRdb on the 5' RACE reads, yielding one entry per CDR3 protein. The data hold under 90,000 distinct CDR3 sequences, with around 15% observed a single time. The germline CDR1 and CDR2 sequences are SGHDN and FVKESK. Between the trimmed V and J ends, which lost 0 bases and 3 bases, there was a span of 8 bases. The CDR3 totals 15 residues. The sequence derives from an adult who was a healthcare worker with PCR-confirmed SARS-CoV-2 infection or an uninfected control (not recorded which). This chain uses TRBV14 with TRBJ2-2; D uncertain. The sample comprised whole blood. CDR3 bases: TGTGCCAGCAGCCAAGAGATGATCGACACCGGGGAGCTGTTTTTT. It translates to CASSQEMIDTGELFF.